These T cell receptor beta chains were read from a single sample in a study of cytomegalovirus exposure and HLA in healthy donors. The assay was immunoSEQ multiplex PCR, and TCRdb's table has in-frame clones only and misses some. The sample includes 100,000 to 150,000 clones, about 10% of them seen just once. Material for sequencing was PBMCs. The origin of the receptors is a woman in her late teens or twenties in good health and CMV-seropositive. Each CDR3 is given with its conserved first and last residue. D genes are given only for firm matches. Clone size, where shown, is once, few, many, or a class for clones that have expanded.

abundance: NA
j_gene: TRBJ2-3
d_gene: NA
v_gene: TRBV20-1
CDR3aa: CSAKLSDTQYF
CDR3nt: TGCAGTGCTAAACTGTCAGATACGCAGTATTTT

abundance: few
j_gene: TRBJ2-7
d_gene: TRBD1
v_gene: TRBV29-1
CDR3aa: CSVADRTSTYEQYF
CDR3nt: TGCAGCGTTGCGGACAGGACATCCACCTACGAGCAGTACTTC

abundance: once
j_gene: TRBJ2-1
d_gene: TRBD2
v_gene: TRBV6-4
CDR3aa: CASIPGLAGGNNEQFF
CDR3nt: TGTGCCAGCATTCCGGGACTAGCGGGAGGGAACAATGAGCAGTTCTTC

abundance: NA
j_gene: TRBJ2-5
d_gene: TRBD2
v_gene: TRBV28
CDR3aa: CASSFSGGETQYF
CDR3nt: TGTGCCAGCAGTTTTTCGGGAGGAGAGACCCAGTACTTC

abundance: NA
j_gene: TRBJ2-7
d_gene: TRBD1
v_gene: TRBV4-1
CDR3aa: CASSHGTGSNEQYF
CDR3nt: TGCGCCAGCAGCCATGGGACAGGGTCTAACGAGCAGTACTTC

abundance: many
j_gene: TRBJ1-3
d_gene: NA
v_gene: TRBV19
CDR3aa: CASTEVNVGGNTIYF
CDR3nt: TGTGCCAGTACGGAGGTTAATGTGGGAGGAAACACCATATATTTT

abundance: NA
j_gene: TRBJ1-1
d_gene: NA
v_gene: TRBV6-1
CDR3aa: CASSELGRTTEAFF
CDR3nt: TGTGCCAGCAGTGAATTGGGCAGAACCACTGAAGCTTTCTTT

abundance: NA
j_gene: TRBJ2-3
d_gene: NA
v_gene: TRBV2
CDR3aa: CASHTNTQYF
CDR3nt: TGTGCCAGCCATACAAATACGCAGTATTTT

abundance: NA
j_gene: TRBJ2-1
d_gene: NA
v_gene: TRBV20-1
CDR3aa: CSTGRYNEQFF
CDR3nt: TGCAGTACAGGACGCTACAATGAGCAGTTCTTC

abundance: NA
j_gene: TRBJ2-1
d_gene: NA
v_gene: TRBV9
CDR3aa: CASSVATSNEQFF
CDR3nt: TGTGCCAGCAGCGTGGCCACTAGCAATGAGCAGTTCTTC

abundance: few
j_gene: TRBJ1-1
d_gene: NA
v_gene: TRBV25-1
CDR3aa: CASSDMAENTEAFF
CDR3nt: TGTGCCAGCAGTGATATGGCGGAGAACACTGAAGCTTTCTTT

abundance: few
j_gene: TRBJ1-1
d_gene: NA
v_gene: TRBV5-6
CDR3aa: CASSLSTGLNTEAFF
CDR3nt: TGTGCCAGCAGCTTAAGTACAGGTTTGAACACTGAAGCTTTCTTT

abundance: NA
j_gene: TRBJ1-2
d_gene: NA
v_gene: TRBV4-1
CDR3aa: CASSQISKGDLRGYTF
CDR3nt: TGCGCCAGCAGCCAAATATCAAAGGGAGACCTCCGTGGCTACACCTTC

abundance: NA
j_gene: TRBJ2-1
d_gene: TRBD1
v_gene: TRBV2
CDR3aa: CASRGTGSYNEQFF
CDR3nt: TGTGCCAGCAGAGGGACAGGGTCTTACAATGAGCAGTTCTTC

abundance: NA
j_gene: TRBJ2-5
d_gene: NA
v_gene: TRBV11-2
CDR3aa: CASRRPGGGSQETQYF
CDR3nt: TGTGCCAGCCGTCGTCCGGGGGGCGGATCCCAAGAGACCCAGTACTTC

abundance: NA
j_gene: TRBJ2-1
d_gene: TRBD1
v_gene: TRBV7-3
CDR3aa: CASSPAEGAWVEQFF
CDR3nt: TGTGCCAGCAGCCCAGCAGAGGGGGCGTGGGTTGAGCAGTTCTTC

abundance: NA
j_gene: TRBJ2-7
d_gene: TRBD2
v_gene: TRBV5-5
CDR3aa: CASQRTGTNPYEQYF
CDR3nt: TGTGCCAGCCAACGAACCGGGACTAACCCCTACGAGCAGTACTTC

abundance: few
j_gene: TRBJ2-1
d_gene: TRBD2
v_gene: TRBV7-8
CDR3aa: CASSLSRLAQEQFF
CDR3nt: TGTGCCAGCAGCTTATCACGACTAGCCCAAGAGCAGTTCTTC

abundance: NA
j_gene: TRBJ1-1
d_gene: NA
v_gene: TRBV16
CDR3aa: CASSQSTVSTEAFF
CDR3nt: TGTGCCAGCAGCCAATCCACAGTCAGCACTGAAGCTTTCTTT

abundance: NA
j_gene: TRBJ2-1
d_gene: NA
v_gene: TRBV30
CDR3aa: CAWRLAFHNEQFF
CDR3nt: TGTGCCTGGAGACTAGCTTTCCACAATGAGCAGTTCTTC

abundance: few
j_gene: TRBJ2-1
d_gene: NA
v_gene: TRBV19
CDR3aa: CASRTGYNEQFF
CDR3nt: TGTGCCAGCCGCACAGGGTACAATGAGCAGTTCTTC

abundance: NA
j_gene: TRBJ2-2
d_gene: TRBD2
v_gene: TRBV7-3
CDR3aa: CASSLKARGLAGGDAGELFF
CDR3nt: TGTGCCAGCAGCTTAAAGGCTAGGGGACTAGCGGGAGGAGACGCCGGGGAGCTGTTTTTT

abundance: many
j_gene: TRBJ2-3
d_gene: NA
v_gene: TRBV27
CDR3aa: CASSPGPDTQYF
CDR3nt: TGTGCCAGCAGTCCAGGCCCAGATACGCAGTATTTT

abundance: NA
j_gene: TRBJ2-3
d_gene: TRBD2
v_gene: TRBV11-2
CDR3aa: CASSLDPAGSTDTQYF
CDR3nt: TGTGCCAGCAGCTTAGACCCAGCGGGAAGCACAGATACGCAGTATTTT

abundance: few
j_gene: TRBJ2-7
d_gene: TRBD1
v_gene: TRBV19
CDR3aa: CASSMAGQGYDEQYF
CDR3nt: TGTGCCAGTAGTATGGCGGGACAGGGGTACGACGAGCAGTACTTC

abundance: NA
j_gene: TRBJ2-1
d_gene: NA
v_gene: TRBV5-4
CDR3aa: CASSLQGGRYNEQFF
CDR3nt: TGTGCCAGCAGCCTACAGGGAGGGAGATACAATGAGCAGTTCTTC

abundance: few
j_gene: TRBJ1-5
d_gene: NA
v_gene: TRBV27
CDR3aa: CASSLREPQHF
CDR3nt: TGTGCCAGCAGTTTACGGGAGCCCCAGCATTTT

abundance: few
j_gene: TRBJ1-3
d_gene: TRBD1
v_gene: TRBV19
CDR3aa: CASSGGPGNTIYF
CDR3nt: TGTGCCTCTTCAGGGGGCCCTGGAAACACCATATATTTT

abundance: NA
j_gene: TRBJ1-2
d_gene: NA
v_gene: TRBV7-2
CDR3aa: CASSLNSRAGYTF
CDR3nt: TGTGCCAGCAGCTTAAATTCGAGGGCTGGCTACACCTTC

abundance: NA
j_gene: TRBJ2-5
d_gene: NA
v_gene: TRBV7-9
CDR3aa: CATQQGEETQYF
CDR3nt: TGTGCCACCCAACAGGGAGAAGAGACCCAGTACTTC

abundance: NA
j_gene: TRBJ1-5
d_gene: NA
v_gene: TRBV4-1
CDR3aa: CASSQERGGLETPQHF
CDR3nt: TGCGCCAGCAGCCAAGAACGTGGGGGCTTGGAAACGCCCCAGCATTTT

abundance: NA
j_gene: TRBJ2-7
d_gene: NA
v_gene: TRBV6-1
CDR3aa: CASKGQALLEQYF
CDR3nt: TGTGCCAGCAAGGGACAAGCTCTTTTGGAGCAGTACTTC

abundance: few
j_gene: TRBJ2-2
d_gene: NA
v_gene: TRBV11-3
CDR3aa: CASSLRGTTGELFF
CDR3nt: TGTGCCAGCAGCTTAAGAGGTACCACCGGGGAGCTGTTTTTT

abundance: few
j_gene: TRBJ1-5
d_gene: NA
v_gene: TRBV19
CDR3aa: CASSIDGGQPQHF
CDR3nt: TGTGCCAGTAGTATAGACGGGGGTCAGCCCCAGCATTTT

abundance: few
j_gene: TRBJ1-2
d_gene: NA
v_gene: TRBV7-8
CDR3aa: CASSIDRQAYGYTF
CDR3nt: TGTGCCAGCAGCATCGACAGGCAAGCCTATGGCTACACCTTC

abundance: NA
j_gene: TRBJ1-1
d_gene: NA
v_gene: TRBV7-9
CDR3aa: CASSLSTEAFF
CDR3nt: TGTGCCAGCAGCCTTTCCACTGAAGCTTTCTTT

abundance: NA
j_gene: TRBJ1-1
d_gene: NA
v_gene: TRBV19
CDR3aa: CASSIAGAGEAFF
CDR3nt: TGTGCCAGTAGTATCGCGGGCGCGGGTGAAGCTTTCTTT

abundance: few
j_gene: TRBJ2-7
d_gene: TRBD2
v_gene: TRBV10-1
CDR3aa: CASLLAGLSYEQYF
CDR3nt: TGCGCCAGCTTACTAGCGGGGCTTTCCTACGAGCAGTACTTC

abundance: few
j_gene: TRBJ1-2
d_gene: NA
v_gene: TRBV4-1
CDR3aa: CASSQLEALNYGYTF
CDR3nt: TGCGCCAGCAGCCAATTAGAAGCCCTAAACTATGGCTACACCTTC

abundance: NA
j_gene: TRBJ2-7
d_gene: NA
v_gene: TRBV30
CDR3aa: CAWSPGYEQYF
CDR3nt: TGTGCCTGGAGTCCGGGGTACGAGCAGTACTTC

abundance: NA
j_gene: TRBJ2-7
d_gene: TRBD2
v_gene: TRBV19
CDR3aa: CASSAELAYSSYEQYF
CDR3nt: TGTGCCAGTAGCGCTGAACTAGCGTATAGCTCCTACGAGCAGTACTTC

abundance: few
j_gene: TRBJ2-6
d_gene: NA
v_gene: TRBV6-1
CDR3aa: CASSEESTGANVLTF
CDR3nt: TGTGCCAGCAGTGAGGAGAGTACTGGGGCCAACGTCCTGACTTTC

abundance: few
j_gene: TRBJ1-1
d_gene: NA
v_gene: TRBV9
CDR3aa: CASSVEQGISEAFF
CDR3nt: TGTGCCAGCAGCGTAGAACAGGGTATCTCTGAAGCTTTCTTT

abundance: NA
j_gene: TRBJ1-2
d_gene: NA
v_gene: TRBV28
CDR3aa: CASSLRVGVYGYTF
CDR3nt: TGTGCCAGCAGTTTGAGGGTCGGAGTCTATGGCTACACCTTC

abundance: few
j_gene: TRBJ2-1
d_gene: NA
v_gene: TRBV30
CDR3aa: CAWRDSLGYNEQFF
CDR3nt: TGTGCCTGGAGAGACAGCCTCGGCTACAATGAGCAGTTCTTC

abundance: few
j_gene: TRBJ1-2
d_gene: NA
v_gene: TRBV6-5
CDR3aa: CASSYGRSNGYTF
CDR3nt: TGTGCCAGCAGTTACGGCAGAAGTAATGGCTACACCTTC

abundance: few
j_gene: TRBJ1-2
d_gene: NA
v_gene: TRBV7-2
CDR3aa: CASSSPRGILWGYTF
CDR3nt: TGTGCCAGCAGCTCTCCAAGGGGTATACTTTGGGGCTACACCTTC

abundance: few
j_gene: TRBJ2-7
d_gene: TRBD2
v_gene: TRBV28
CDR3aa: CASSSQVSGLAGAHPSYEQYF
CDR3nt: TGTGCCAGCAGTTCTCAGGTGTCGGGACTAGCGGGAGCACACCCATCCTACGAGCAGTACTTC

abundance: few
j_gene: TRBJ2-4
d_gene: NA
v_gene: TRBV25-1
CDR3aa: CASSGPGQAKNIQYF
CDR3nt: TGTGCCAGCAGCGGACCCGGACAAGCCAAAAACATTCAGTACTTC

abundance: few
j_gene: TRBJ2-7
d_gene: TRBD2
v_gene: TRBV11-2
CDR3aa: CASSLSGASGIYEQYF
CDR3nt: TGTGCCAGCAGCCTCTCGGGGGCTAGCGGGATCTACGAGCAGTACTTC

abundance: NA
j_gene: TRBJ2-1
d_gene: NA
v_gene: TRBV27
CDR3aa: CASSFGHSIYNEQFF
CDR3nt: TGTGCCAGCAGTTTTGGACATTCTATCTACAATGAGCAGTTCTTC